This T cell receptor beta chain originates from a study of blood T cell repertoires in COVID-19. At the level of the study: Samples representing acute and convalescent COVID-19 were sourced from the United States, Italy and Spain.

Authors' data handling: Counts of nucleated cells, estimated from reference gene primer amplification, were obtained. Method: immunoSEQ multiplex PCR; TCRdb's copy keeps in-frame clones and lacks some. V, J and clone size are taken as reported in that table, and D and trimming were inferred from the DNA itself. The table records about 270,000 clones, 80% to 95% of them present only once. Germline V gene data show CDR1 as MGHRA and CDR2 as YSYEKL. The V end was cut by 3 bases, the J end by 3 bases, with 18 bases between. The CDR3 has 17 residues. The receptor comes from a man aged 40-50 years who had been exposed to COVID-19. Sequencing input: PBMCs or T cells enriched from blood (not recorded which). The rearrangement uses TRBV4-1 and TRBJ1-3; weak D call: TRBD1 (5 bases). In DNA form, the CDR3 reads TGCGCCAGCAGCCACCAAGATTTGGGGCGGCGTGGAAACACCATATATTTT. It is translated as CASSHQDLGRRGNTIYF.